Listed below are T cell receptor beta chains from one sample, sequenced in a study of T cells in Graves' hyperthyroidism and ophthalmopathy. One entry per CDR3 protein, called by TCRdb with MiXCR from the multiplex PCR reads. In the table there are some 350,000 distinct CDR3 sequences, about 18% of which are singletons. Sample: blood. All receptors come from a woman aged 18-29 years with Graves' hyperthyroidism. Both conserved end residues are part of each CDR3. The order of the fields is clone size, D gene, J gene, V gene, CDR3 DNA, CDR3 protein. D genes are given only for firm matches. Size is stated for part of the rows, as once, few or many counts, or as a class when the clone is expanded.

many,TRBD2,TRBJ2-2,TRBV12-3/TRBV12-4,TGTGGCAGTCGGGGGGCCGGGGAGCTGTTTTTT,CGSRGAGELFF
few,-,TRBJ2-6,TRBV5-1,TGCGCCACCTCCGGGACATTTTTCTCTGGGGCCAACGTCCTGACTTTC,CATSGTFFSGANVLTF
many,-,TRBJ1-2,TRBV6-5,TGTGCCAGCAGTTACCCCCGGGGGGCCAACTATGGCTACACCTTC,CASSYPRGANYGYTF
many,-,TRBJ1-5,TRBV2,TGTGCCAGCAGGGACCGAATTAATCAGCCCCAGCATTTT,CASRDRINQPQHF
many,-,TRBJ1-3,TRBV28,TGTGCCAGCAGTACCCGGGACACCATATATTTT,CASSTRDTIYF
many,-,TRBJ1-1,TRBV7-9,TGTGCCAGCAGCCGACCGGATGAGAGAAGTGAAGCTTTCTTT,CASSRPDERSEAFF
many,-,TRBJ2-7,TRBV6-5,TGTGCCAGCAGTTTCTCGGGCCTAGCCTACGAGCAGTACTTC,CASSFSGLAYEQYF
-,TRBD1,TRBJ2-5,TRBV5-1,TGCGCCAGCGGACCAGGGGGCGCGGAGACCCAGTACTTC,CASGPGGAETQYF
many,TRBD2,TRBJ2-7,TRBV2,TGTGCCAGCAGTGTGGGCGGGAGACAGCACTACGAGCAGTACTTC,CASSVGGRQHYEQYF
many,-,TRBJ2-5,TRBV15,TGTGCCACCAGCCTCAACGGACGGAGTAGTGAGACCCAGTACTTC,CATSLNGRSSETQYF
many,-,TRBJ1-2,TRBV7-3,TGTGCCAGCAGCGCGCTAGGGACGGATGGCTACACCTTC,CASSALGTDGYTF
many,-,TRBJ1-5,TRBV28,TGTGCCAGCAGCCAGGACAGAATAGTTCAGCCCCAGCATTTT,CASSQDRIVQPQHF
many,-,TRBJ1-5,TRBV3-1,TGTGCCAGCAGCCAAGGGGGCCCTAGCAATCAGCCCCAGCATTTT,CASSQGGPSNQPQHF
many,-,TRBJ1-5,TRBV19,TGTGCCAGTAGTATTCCGGGCAGCTGGAGCAATCAGCCCCAGCATTTT,CASSIPGSWSNQPQHF
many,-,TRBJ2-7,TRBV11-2,TGTGCCAGCACCTCGGTGGGAGGCAGGGGCGCCTACGAGCAGTACTTC,CASTSVGGRGAYEQYF
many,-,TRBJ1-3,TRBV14,TGTGCCAGCAGCCAAGATTACCCGGTCTCCACCATATATTTT,CASSQDYPVSTIYF
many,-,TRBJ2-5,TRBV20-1,TGCAGTGCTAGAGATCCGAGGGGGGAGCTAGAGACCCAGTACTTC,CSARDPRGELETQYF
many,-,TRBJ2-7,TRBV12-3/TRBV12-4,TGTGCCAGCAGCAACGGATACGAGCAGTACTTC,CASSNGYEQYF
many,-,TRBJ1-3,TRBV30,TGTGCCTGGAGTGTACTCTACACCATATATTTT,CAWSVLYTIYF
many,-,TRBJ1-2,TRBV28,TGTGCCAGCAGTCCTCACCAGGGGAACTTATATGGCTACACCTTC,CASSPHQGNLYGYTF
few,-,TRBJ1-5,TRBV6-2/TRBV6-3,TGTGCCAGCACTCCTGAGTTTAATAGCAATCAGCCCCAGCATTTT,CASTPEFNSNQPQHF
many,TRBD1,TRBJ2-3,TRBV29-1,TGCAGCGTTGAGCGCCGGGACAGGGGGTCGAGCACAGATACGCAGTATTTT,CSVERRDRGSSTDTQYF
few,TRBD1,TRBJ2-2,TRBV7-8,TGTGCCAGCAGCTCCCTGACAGGGGGAACCGGGGAGCTGTTTTTT,CASSSLTGGTGELFF
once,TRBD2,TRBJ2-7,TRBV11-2,TGTGCCAGCAGCTTAGGTAGCGGGGGGCACGAGCAGTACTTC,CASSLGSGGHEQYF
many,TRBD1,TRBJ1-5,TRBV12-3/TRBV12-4,TGTGCCAGCAGTTTCGACAGGGTCTTTCAGCCCCAGCATTTT,CASSFDRVFQPQHF
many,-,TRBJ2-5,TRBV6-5,TGTGCCAGCAGTCGACAGGAGCAAGAGACCCAGTACTTC,CASSRQEQETQYF
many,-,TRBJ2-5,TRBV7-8,TGTGCCAGCAGCTTACACGAGGGTAAAGAGACCCAGTACTTC,CASSLHEGKETQYF
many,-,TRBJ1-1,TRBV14,TGTGCCAGCAGCCAAGATTTAGGAGGGCACACTGAAGCTTTCTTT,CASSQDLGGHTEAFF
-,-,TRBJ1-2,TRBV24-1,TGTGCCACCAGTGGTTTCCATGGCTACACCTTC,CATSGFHGYTF
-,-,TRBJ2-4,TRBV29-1,TGCAGCGTTAAGGAAGACCCAGCCAAAAACATTCAGTACTTC,CSVKEDPAKNIQYF
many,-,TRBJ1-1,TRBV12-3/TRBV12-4,TGTGCCAGCAGTTTAAGGGTCCCCACTGAAGCTTTCTTT,CASSLRVPTEAFF
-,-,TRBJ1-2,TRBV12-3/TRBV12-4,TGTGCCAGCAGTGTCGGGAGCTCCTATGGCTACACCTTC,CASSVGSSYGYTF
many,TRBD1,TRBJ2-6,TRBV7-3,TGTGCCAGCAGCTTAAATAGGGGGCCCCCCTCTTCTGGGGCCAACGTCCTGACTTTC,CASSLNRGPPSSGANVLTF
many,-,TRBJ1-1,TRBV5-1,TGCGCCAGCTCCGAACGACTCGAACCTGGAAGCACTGAAGCTTTCTTT,CASSERLEPGSTEAFF
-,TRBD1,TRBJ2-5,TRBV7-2,TGTGCCAGCAGCCTTGACAGGGAGAGGGAGACCCAGTACTTC,CASSLDRERETQYF
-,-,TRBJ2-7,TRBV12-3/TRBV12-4,TGTGCCAGCAGTTGGGGGACAACCTACGAGCAGTACTTC,CASSWGTTYEQYF
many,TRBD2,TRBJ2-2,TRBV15,TGTGCCACCAGCGGAGCGGGGGGCTGGACCGGGGAGCTGTTTTTT,CATSGAGGWTGELFF
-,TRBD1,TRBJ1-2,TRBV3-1,TGTGCCAGCAGCCAAAAGGACAGGGAGCCGTACTATGGCTACACCTTC,CASSQKDREPYYGYTF
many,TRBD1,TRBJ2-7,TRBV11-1,TGTGCCAGCAGCAGGGACAGGGACTACGACGAGCAGTACTTC,CASSRDRDYDEQYF
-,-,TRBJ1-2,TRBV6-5,TGTGCCAGCAGTTACTCAAGGTCCCAACCCTATGGCTACACCTTC,CASSYSRSQPYGYTF
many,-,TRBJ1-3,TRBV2,TGTGCCAGCAGTTACATTACACAGGGAAACACCATATATTTT,CASSYITQGNTIYF
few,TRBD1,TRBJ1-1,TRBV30,TGTGCCGCGTCCGGGACAGGGAACACTGAAGCTTTCTTT,CAASGTGNTEAFF
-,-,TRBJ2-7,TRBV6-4,TGTGCCAGCACCTGGACAGACAGCTCCTACGAGCAGTACTTC,CASTWTDSSYEQYF
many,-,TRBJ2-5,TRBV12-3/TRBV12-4,TGTGCCAGCAGTCCGCGGGACAAACAAGAGACCCAGTACTTC,CASSPRDKQETQYF
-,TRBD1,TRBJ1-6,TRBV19,TGTGCCAGTACCCAAGGCCCGGGACAGGGAAGGTCACCCCTCCACTTT,CASTQGPGQGRSPLHF
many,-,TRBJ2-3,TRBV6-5,TGTGCCAGCAGTTACCGCGAACCGATCCATACGCAGTATTTT,CASSYREPIHTQYF
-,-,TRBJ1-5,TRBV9,TGTGCCAGCAGCCCCCAGGACAGTATTAGCAATCAGCCCCAGCATTTT,CASSPQDSISNQPQHF
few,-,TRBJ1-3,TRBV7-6,TGTGCCAGCAGCTTAGGTCCGCCTGGAAACACCATATATTTT,CASSLGPPGNTIYF
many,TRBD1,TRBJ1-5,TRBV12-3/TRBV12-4,TGTGCCAGCAGCCCCTACGGACAGGATCAGCCCCAGCATTTT,CASSPYGQDQPQHF
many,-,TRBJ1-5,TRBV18,TGTGCCAGCTCACTGGGACGGAATAGCAATCAGCCCCAGCATTTT,CASSLGRNSNQPQHF
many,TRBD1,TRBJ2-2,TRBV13,TGTGCCAGCAGCCCGTGGGACAGGGAAAACGGGGAGCTGTTTTTT,CASSPWDRENGELFF
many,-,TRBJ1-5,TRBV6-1,TGTGCCAGCGGGGAAGGACGGTTTAATCAGCCCCAGCATTTT,CASGEGRFNQPQHF
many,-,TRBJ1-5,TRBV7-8,TGTGCCAGCAGTACAGGGACGAGTGGGGTGGGCAATCAGCCCCAGCATTTT,CASSTGTSGVGNQPQHF